The 7 T cell receptor beta chains below come from one sample, sequenced in a study of T-cell memory formation after mild COVID-19. TCRdb reprocessed the 5' RACE reads via MiXCR and lists one record per CDR3 protein. The repertoire holds 400,000 to 500,000 distinct CDR3 sequences, with around 20% as singletons. The sample consisted of PBMCs or a T cell subset sorted from them (not recorded which). These receptors were taken from an adult woman who had mild COVID-19 (a few samples of this study predate the infection). Cell type and time point are not known.

Only a few counts were recorded for this clonotype. The chain recombines TRBV12-3 or TRBV12-4 with TRBJ1-3; no clear D gene. The CDR3 totals 15 residues. V was trimmed by 7 bases and J by 0 bases, leaving 13 bases between them. This CDR3 reads CASTPTPLSGNTIYF. The CDR3 DNA follows: TGTGCCAGCACCCCGACACCTCTCTCTGGAAACACCATATATTTT.

This clonotype was detected only a few times. This chain connects TRBV6-6 to TRBJ2-1; 9 bases match TRBD2. CDR1 is MNHNY, CDR2 SVGAGI, per germline (reference sequence). The CDR3 loop spans 16 amino acids. Trimming took 5 bases from V and 3 from J; bases not matched to a gene: 8. The CDR3 coding sequence is TGTGCCAGCAGTGACCTTCGGCGGGAGGGCTACAATGAGCAGTTCTTC. Its translation: CASSDLRREGYNEQFF.

This clonotype came up many times. The J gene is TRBJ2-5, the V gene TRBV7-2, with D perhaps matching TRBD2 (6 bases). Trimming removed 8 bases at V and 4 bases at J, with 14 bases between. From germline, CDR1 is SGHTA and CDR2 FQGNSA. This CDR3 is built from 13 residues. The CDR3 here is CASDGSIGETQYF. In nucleotides, the CDR3 is TGTGCCAGCGACGGGAGCATAGGAGAGACCCAGTACTTC. Complete variable domain (other parts from reference TRBV7-2 and TRBJ2-5): GAGVSQSPSNKVTEKGKDVELRCDPISGHTALYWYRQSLGQGLEFLIYFQGNSAPDKSGLPSDRFSAERTGGSVSTLTIQRTQQEDSAVYLCASDGSIGETQYFGPGTRLLVL.

The chain carries TRBV21-1 and TRBJ1-2; the table's D call of TRBD1 was not tested on the DNA. TRBV21-1 corresponds to a pseudogene. The CDR3 runs to 18 residues. The CDR3 loop is CASSKALGPQGTDYGYTF. The CDR3 bases are TGTGCCAGCAGCAAAGCCCTTGGCCCTCAGGGGACCGACTATGGCTACACCTTC.

Only a few counts were recorded for this clonotype. The chain links TRBV19 to TRBJ2-3, with TRBD2 identical over 9 bases. Germline CDR1 LNHDA, CDR2 SQIVND (reference sequence). This CDR3 is built from 14 residues. J gave up 6 bases and V 5 bases, and 6 bases lay outside the gene matches. CDR3 in DNA: TGTGCCAGTAGTTCGTCTAGCGGGATGGATACGCAGTATTTT. Its protein is CASSSSSGMDTQYF. Drawing the rest from reference TRBV19 and TRBJ2-3, the complete variable domain is DGGITQSPKYLFRKEGQNVTLSCEQNLNHDAMYWYRQDPGQGLRLIYYSQIVNDFQKGDIAEGYSVSREKKESFPLTVTSAQKNPTAFYLCASSSSSGMDTQYFGPGTRLTVL.

This clonotype was seen only a few times. V usage is TRBV4-2 and J usage is TRBJ2-6; 11 bases align to TRBD1. Germline-derived CDR1 and CDR2 are LGHNA and YNFKEQ. Unmatched junction bases numbered 5, after V lost 2 bases and J lost 2 bases. This CDR3 comprises 18 residues. CDR3 DNA sequence: TGTGCCAGCAGCCAAACGGGACAGGGGGGCCCTGGGGCCAACGTCCTGACTTTC. Translated: CASSQTGQGGPGANVLTF.

The V gene is TRBV10-3, the J gene TRBJ1-1; D gene uncertain. Germline CDR1 reads ENHRY; CDR2 reads SYGVKD. V lost 2 bases, J lost 5 bases, and 15 bases lay in between. This CDR3 spans 15 amino acids. The CDR3 DNA sequence: TGTGCCATCAGTGAGGAGCCGGGCTCGGGGACTGAAGCTTTCTTT. As protein: CAISEEPGSGTEAFF.